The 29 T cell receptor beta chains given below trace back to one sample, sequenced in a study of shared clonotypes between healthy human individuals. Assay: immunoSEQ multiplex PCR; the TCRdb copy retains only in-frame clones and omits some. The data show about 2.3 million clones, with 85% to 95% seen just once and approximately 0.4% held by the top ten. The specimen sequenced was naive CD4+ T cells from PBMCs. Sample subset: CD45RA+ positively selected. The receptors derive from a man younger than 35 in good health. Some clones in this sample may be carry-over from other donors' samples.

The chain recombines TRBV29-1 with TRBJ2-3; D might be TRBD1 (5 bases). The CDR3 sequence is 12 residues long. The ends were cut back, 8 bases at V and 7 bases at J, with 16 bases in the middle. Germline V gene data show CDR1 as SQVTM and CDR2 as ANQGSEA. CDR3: CSSTRAKNTQYF. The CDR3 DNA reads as TGCAGCTCGACCAGGGCGAAGAATACGCAGTATTTT.

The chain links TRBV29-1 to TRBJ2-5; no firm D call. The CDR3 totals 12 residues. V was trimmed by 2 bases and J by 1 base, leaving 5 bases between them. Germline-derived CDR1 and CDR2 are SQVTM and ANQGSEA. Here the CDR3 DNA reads TGCAGCGTTGAACTGGGCCAAGAGACCCAGTACTTC. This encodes CSVELGQETQYF.

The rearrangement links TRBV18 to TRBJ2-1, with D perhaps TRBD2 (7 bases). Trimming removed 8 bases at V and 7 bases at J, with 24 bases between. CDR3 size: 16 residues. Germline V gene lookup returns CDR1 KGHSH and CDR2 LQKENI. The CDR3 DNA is TGTGCCAGCACCGGGGTTCGGGGGGCGCATAGGAATGAGCAGTTCTTC. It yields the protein CASTGVRGAHRNEQFF.

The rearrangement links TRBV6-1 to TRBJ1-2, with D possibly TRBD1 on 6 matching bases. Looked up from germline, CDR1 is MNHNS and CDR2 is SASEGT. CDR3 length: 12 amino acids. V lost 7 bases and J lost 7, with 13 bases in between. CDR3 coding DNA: TGTGCCAGCACGATTTACAGGGCTGGCTACACCTTC. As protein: CASTIYRAGYTF.

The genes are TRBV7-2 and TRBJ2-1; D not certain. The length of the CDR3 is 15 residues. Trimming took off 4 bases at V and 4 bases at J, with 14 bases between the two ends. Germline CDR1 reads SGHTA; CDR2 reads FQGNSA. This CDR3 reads CASSSGPGSYNEQFF. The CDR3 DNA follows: TGTGCCAGCAGCTCCGGCCCCGGTTCGTACAATGAGCAGTTCTTC.

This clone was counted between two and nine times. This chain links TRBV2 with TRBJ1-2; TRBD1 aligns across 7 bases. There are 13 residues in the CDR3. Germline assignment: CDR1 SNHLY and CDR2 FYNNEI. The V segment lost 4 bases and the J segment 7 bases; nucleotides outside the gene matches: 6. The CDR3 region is CASSGWTGPGYTF. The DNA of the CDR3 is TGTGCCAGCAGTGGGTGGACAGGCCCTGGCTACACCTTC.

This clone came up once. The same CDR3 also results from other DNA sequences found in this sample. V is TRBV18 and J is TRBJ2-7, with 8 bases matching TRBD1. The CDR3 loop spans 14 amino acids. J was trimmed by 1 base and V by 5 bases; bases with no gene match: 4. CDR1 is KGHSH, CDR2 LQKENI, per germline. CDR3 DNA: TGTGCCAGCTCAACCGGGACAGGTTCCTACGAGCAGTACTTC. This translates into CASSTGTGSYEQYF. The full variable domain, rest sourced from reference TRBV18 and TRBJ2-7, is NAGVMQNPRHLVRRRGQEARLRCSPMKGHSHVYWYRQLPEEGLKFMVYLQKENIIDESGMPKERFSAEFPKEGPSILRIQQVVRGDSAAYFCASSTGTGSYEQYFGPGTRLTVT.

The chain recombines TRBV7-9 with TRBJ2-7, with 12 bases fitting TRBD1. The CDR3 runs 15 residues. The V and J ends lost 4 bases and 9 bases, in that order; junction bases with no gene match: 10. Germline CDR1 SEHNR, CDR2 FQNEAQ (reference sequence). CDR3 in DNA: TGTGCCAGCAGCTCTCCGGGACAGGGGGCGCAGGGGCAGTACTTC. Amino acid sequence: CASSSPGQGAQGQYF.

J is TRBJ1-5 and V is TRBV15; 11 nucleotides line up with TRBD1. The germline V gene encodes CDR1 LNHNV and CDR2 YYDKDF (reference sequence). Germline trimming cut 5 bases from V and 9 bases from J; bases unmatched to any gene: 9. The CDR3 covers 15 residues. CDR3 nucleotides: TGTGCCACCAGCTTGGGACAGGGGGACCGTCGGCCCCAGCATTTT. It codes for CATSLGQGDRRPQHF.

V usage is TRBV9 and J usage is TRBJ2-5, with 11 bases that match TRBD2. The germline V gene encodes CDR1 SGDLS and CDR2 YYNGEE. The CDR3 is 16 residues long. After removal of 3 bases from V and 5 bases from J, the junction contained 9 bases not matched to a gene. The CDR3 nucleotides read TGTGCCAGCAGCGAGACTAGCGGGAACGCGGGGGAGACCCAGTACTTC. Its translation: CASSETSGNAGETQYF.

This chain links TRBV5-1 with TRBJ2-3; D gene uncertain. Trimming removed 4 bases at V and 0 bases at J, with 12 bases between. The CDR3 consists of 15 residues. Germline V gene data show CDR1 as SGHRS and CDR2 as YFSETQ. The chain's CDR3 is CASSPVGPSTDTQYF. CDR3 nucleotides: TGCGCCAGCAGCCCCGTTGGGCCAAGCACAGATACGCAGTATTTT.

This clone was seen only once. The CDR3 coding sequence is TGTGCCAGCAGCCCCCACACAGCGGGGTTCAATGAGCAGTTCTTC. Translation: CASSPHTAGFNEQFF. V usage is TRBV7-9 and J usage is TRBJ2-1; TRBD2 agrees at 7 bases. With V trimmed by 5 bases and J by 6 bases, 10 bases remained unmatched. Germline V CDR1 and CDR2: SEHNR, FQNEAQ (reference sequence). This CDR3 is built from 15 residues.

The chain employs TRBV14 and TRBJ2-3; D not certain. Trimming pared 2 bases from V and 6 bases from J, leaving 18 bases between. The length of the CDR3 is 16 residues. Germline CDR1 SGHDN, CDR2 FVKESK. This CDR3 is CASSQYNPSDRDTQYF. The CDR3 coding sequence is TGTGCCAGCAGCCAATATAATCCGTCGGATCGTGATACGCAGTATTTT.

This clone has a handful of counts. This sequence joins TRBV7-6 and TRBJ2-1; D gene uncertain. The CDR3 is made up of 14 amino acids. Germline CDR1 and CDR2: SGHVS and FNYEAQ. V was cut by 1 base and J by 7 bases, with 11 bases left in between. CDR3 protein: CASSLGSTRNEQFF. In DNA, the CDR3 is TGTGCCAGCAGCTTAGGCTCGACTCGGAATGAGCAGTTCTTC.

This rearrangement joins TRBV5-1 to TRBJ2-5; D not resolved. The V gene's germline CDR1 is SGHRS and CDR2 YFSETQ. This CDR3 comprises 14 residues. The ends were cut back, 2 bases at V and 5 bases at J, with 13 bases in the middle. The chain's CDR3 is CASSFGRVRETQYF. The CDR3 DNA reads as TGCGCCAGCAGCTTCGGACGGGTTCGGGAGACCCAGTACTTC.

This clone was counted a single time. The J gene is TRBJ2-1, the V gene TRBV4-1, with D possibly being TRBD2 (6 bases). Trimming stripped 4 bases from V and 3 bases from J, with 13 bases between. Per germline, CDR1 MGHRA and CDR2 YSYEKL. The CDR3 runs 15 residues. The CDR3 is CASSLVLAIYNEQFF. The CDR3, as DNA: TGCGCCAGCAGCCTTGTACTAGCCATCTACAATGAGCAGTTCTTC.

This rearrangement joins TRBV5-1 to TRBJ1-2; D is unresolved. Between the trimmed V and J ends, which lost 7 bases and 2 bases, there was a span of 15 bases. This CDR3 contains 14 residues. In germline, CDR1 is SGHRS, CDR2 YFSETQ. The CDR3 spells CASGEGVYNYGYTF. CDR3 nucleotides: TGCGCCAGCGGAGAGGGCGTGTACAACTATGGCTACACCTTC. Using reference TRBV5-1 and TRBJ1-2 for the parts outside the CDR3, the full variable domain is KAGVTQTPRYLIKTRGQQVTLSCSPISGHRSVSWYQQTPGQGLQFLFEYFSETQRNKGNFPGRFSGRQFSNSRSEMNVSTLELGDSALYLCASGEGVYNYGYTFGSGTRLTVV.

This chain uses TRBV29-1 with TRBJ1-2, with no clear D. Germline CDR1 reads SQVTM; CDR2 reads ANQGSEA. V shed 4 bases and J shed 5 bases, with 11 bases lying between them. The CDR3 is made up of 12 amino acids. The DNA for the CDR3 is TGCAGCGTTGTGGAGATTTCGTATGGCTACACCTTC. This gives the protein CSVVEISYGYTF.

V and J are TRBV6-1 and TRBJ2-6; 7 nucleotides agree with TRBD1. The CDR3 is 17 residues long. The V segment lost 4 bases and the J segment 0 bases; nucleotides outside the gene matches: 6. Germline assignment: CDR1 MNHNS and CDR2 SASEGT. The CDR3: CASSGRDRLSGANVLTF. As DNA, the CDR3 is TGTGCCAGCAGTGGACGGGACAGACTCTCTGGGGCCAACGTCCTGACTTTC.

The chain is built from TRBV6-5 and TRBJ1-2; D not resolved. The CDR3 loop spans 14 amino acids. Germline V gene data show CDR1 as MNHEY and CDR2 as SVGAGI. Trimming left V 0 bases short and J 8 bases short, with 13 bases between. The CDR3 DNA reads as TGTGCCAGCAGTTACTCGAGTGCGGGAATGGGCTACACCTTC. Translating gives CASSYSSAGMGYTF.

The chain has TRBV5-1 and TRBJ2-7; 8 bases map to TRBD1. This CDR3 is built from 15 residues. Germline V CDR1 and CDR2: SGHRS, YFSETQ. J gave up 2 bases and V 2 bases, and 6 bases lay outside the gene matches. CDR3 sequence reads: CASSFLGTGAYEQYF. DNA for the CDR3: TGCGCCAGCAGCTTTCTGGGGACAGGTGCCTACGAGCAGTACTTC.

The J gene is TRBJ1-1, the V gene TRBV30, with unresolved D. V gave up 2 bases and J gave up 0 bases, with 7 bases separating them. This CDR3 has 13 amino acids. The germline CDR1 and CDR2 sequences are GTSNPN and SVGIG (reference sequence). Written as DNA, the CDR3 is TGTGCCTGGAGTCCGGCCTTGAACACTGAAGCTTTCTTT. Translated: CAWSPALNTEAFF.

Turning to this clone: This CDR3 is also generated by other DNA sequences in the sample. CDR3: CASSESRGNTEAFF. The CDR3 DNA sequence: TGTGCCAGCAGTGAATCTAGGGGGAACACTGAAGCTTTCTTT. V usage is TRBV2 and J usage is TRBJ1-1, with D possibly TRBD1 on 5 matching bases. Trimming shortened V by 2 bases and J by 1 base, and 8 bases separated the two germline ends. This CDR3 is 14 amino acids long. Looked up from germline, CDR1 is SNHLY and CDR2 is FYNNEI.

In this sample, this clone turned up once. CDR3 nucleotides: TGTGCCAGCAGTATGGTTGGTTTCGAGCAGTTCTTC. It specifies CASSMVGFEQFF. V usage is TRBV6-6 and J usage is TRBJ2-1, with unresolved D. This CDR3 is 12 amino acids long. From germline, CDR1 is MNHNY and CDR2 SVGAGI (reference sequence). The V gene lost 5 bases and the J gene lost 10 bases, with 12 bases spanning the gap.

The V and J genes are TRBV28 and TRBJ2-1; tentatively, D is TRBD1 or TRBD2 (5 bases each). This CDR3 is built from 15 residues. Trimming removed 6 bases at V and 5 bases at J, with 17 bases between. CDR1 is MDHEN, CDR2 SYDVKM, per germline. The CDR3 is CASSLAGTSDNEQFF. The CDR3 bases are TGTGCCAGCAGCCTAGCAGGGACCTCAGACAATGAGCAGTTCTTC.

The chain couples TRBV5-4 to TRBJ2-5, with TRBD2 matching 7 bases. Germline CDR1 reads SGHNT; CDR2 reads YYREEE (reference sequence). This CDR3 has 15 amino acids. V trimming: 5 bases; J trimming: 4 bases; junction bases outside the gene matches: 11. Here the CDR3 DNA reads TGTGCCAGCAGTATCCCCGGGGCGGGAGTAGAGACCCAGTACTTC. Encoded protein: CASSIPGAGVETQYF.

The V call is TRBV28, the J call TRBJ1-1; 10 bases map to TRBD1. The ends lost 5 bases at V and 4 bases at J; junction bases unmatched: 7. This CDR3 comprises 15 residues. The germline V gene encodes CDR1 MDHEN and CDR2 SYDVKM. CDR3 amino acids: CASSPDRGLITEAFF. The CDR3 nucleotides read TGTGCCAGCAGTCCAGACAGGGGGCTCATCACTGAAGCTTTCTTT.

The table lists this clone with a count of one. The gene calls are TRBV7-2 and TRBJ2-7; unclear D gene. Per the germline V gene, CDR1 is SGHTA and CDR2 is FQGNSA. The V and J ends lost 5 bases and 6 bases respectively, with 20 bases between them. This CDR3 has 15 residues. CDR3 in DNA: TGTGCCAGCAGCCCAGGATTCGGTCGCACTACCGAGCAGTACTTC. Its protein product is CASSPGFGRTTEQYF.

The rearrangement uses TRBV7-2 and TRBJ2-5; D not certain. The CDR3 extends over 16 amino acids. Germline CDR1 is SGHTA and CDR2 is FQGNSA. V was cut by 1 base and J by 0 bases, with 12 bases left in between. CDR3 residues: CASSLVNRQYQETQYF. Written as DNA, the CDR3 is TGTGCCAGCAGCTTAGTGAATCGGCAGTACCAAGAGACCCAGTACTTC. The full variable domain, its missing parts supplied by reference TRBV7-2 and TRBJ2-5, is GAGVSQSPSNKVTEKGKDVELRCDPISGHTALYWYRQSLGQGLEFLIYFQGNSAPDKSGLPSDRFSAERTGGSVSTLTIQRTQQEDSAVYLCASSLVNRQYQETQYFGPGTRLLVL.